This record looks at one T cell receptor beta chain sequence and its context. This record comes from a study of control samples from healthy donors and cancer patients. This CDR3 has 15 residues. V was pared by 0 bases and J by 3 bases, with 4 bases of the junction left unmatched. Germline V gene sequence: CDR1 MNHEY, CDR2 SVGAGI. Libraries were prepared by immunoSEQ multiplex PCR; TCRdb keeps only in-frame clonotypes and omits some of them. The sample consists of approximately 150,000 clones, roughly 89% of them appearing once. The origin of this receptor is a man aged 18-30 years in good health. The sample was blood. This chain joins TRBV6-5 and TRBJ1-1; 7 bases line up with TRBD1. In nucleotides, the CDR3 is TGTGCCAGCAGTTACTCGGGACAGCAGTACACTGAAGCTTTCTTT. This sequence encodes CASSYSGQQYTEAFF.